The 20 T cell receptor beta chains below all came from one sample that was sequenced in a study of Graves' ophthalmopathy and Graves' hyperthyroidism. The sequenced template was RNA, covering the TCR beta CDR3 region. HTBI primers served in a first-round RT-PCR, which a second-round multiplex PCR followed. TCRdb fed the multiplex PCR reads into MiXCR, producing one record per CDR3 protein. The profile shows hundreds of thousands of distinct CDR3 sequences, 35% to 50% of them singletons. Input material: peripheral blood. All receptors come from an adult man with Graves' ophthalmopathy.

This clonotype was seen just once. The rearrangement links TRBV29-1 to TRBJ1-1; 7 bases line up with TRBD1. This CDR3 comprises 13 residues. Germline lookup yields CDR1 SQVTM and CDR2 ANQGSEA. With V trimmed by 5 bases and J by 4 bases, 7 bases remained unmatched. The CDR3 sequence: CSVNRGVGTEAFF. In DNA, the CDR3 is TGCAGCGTTAACAGGGGTGTAGGCACTGAAGCTTTCTTT.

V gene TRBV5-1 combines with J gene TRBJ2-7; D gene uncertain. V shed 3 bases and J shed 0 bases, with 13 bases lying between them. Germline V CDR1 and CDR2: SGHRS, YFSETQ. This CDR3 is 15 amino acids long. The CDR3 sequence is CASSWESHNSYEQYF. CDR3 bases: TGCGCCAGCAGCTGGGAAAGTCACAACTCCTACGAGCAGTACTTC.

Ten or more counts support this clonotype. V and J are TRBV29-1 and TRBJ1-2, with D uncertain. The CDR3 runs to 14 residues. Trimming removed 1 base from V and 4 bases from J, with 13 bases in between. In germline, CDR1 is SQVTM, CDR2 ANQGSEA. CDR3 bases: TGCAGCGTTGAAGGGTCAGAGGAAGCCTATGGCTACACCTTC. It yields the protein CSVEGSEEAYGYTF.

This chain connects TRBV2 to TRBJ1-3; D not resolved. Trimming took 5 bases from V and 11 from J, leaving 10 bases between them. Germline loops: CDR1 SNHLY, CDR2 FYNNEI. CDR3 length: 11 residues. The CDR3 coding sequence is TGTGCCAGCAGTTCGGGGAACTCCATATATTTT. It yields the protein CASSSGNSIYF. Variable domain in full (rest from reference TRBV2 and TRBJ1-3): EPEVTQTPSHQVTQMGQEVILRCVPISNHLYFYWYRQILGQKVEFLVSFYNNEISEKSEIFDDQFSVERPDGSNFTLKIRSTKLEDSAMYFCASSSGNSIYFGEGSWLTVV.

This clonotype came up a few times. V is TRBV19 and J is TRBJ2-5, with TRBD1 matching over 8 bases. The trim removed 1 base at V and 5 bases at J, leaving 9 bases unmatched. The CDR3 is made up of 16 amino acids. Germline V gene lookup returns CDR1 LNHDA and CDR2 SQIVND (reference sequence). CDR3 in DNA: TGTGCCAGTAGTATAGGAGACAGGGGACGGGAGGAGACCCAGTACTTC. It codes for CASSIGDRGREETQYF.

There are a few counts of this clonotype. CDR3 in amino acids: CASSQEFGLPSYEQYF. The CDR3 DNA sequence: TGCGCCAGCAGCCAAGAATTTGGCTTACCCTCCTACGAGCAGTACTTC. The chain employs TRBV4-3 and TRBJ2-7; D remains ambiguous. Germline loops: CDR1 LGHNA, CDR2 YSLEER. The CDR3 runs to 16 residues. V dropped 0 bases and J dropped 0 bases, with 12 bases sitting between them.

This clonotype was picked up a small number of times. The rearrangement uses TRBV27 and TRBJ2-7; no definite D call. Trimming took off 5 bases at V and 0 bases at J, with 11 bases between the two ends. CDR3 size: 14 residues. From germline, CDR1 is MNHEY and CDR2 SMNVEV (reference sequence). The CDR3 loop is CASSLRSSSYEQYF. DNA of the CDR3: TGTGCCAGCAGTCTGAGATCCTCCTCCTACGAGCAGTACTTC.

There are many counts of this clonotype. The chain has TRBV19 and TRBJ2-7; either TRBD1 or TRBD2 may supply D (5 bases each). The V gene's germline CDR1 is LNHDA and CDR2 SQIVND (reference sequence). CDR3 size: 15 residues. The germline V and J ends were trimmed by 7 bases and 3 bases, with 19 bases remaining between them. CDR3 nucleotides: TGTGCCAGTACCGCTGGTTGGGGGTTGAACTACGAGCAGTACTTC. This translates into CASTAGWGLNYEQYF.

Details on this clonotype: Compared with germline, one end of the junction differs, possibly owing to a read error. This sequence joins TRBV19 and TRBJ2-7; the match to TRBD1 covers 7 bases. Germline V gene sequence: CDR1 LNHDA, CDR2 SQIVND (reference sequence). This CDR3 has 11 residues. CDR3 region: CKGGAVNEQYF. In DNA, the CDR3 is TGCAAAGGGGGCGCTGTCAACGAGCAGTACTTC.

V gene TRBV20-1 combines with J gene TRBJ1-2; 9 bases align to TRBD1. Per the germline V gene, CDR1 is DFQATT and CDR2 is SNEGSKA (reference sequence). The CDR3 is 15 amino acids. V dropped 7 bases and J dropped 6; count of bases not matched to a gene: 15. The CDR3 DNA sequence: TGCAGTGTGTCACAGGGGGCGGACAGGGAGGATGGCTACACCTTC. It yields the protein CSVSQGADREDGYTF.

The chain carries TRBV12-3 or TRBV12-4 and TRBJ2-2, with a tentative D call TRBD1 (5 bases). The V and J ends lost 2 bases and 7 bases respectively, with 14 bases between them. CDR3 length: 15 amino acids. Here the CDR3 DNA reads TGTGCCAGCAGTTTATTTGGGGTAGGGGTCGGGGAGCTGTTTTTT. Encoded protein: CASSLFGVGVGELFF.

This sequence joins TRBV5-1 and TRBJ2-5; a possible D gene is TRBD1 (6 bases). Germline CDR1 and CDR2: SGHRS and YFSETQ. CDR3 length: 15 amino acids. Trimming cost V 4 bases and J 2 bases, with 15 bases left between them. As DNA, the CDR3 is TGCGCCAGCAGCGACACAGGGACGGCTCAAGAGACCCAGTACTTC. It codes for CASSDTGTAQETQYF. Full variable domain (missing parts from reference TRBV5-1 and TRBJ2-5): KAGVTQTPRYLIKTRGQQVTLSCSPISGHRSVSWYQQTPGQGLQFLFEYFSETQRNKGNFPGRFSGRQFSNSRSEMNVSTLELGDSALYLCASSDTGTAQETQYFGPGTRLLVL.

This clonotype appeared many times. The rearrangement uses TRBV5-1 and TRBJ2-2, with a tentative D call TRBD1 (5 bases). This CDR3 region has 15 residues. Between the trimmed V and J ends, which lost 2 bases and 2 bases, there was a span of 10 bases. From germline, CDR1 is SGHRS and CDR2 YFSETQ. The CDR3 sequence: CASSFQGRNTGELFF. For the CDR3, the DNA is TGCGCCAGCAGCTTTCAGGGCCGTAACACCGGGGAGCTGTTTTTT.

The V call is TRBV10-1, the J call TRBJ1-2; maybe TRBD1 (6 bases). The germline gives CDR1 WNHNN, CDR2 SYGVQD (reference sequence). This CDR3 is built from 15 residues. V was trimmed by 5 bases and J by 2 bases, leaving 15 bases between them. Here the CDR3 reads CASSFRGAWNYGYTF. The CDR3, as DNA: TGCGCCAGCAGTTTCAGGGGTGCCTGGAACTATGGCTACACCTTC.

The chain carries TRBV4-2 and TRBJ2-7, with D unclear. The CDR3 sequence is 15 residues long. The ends were cut back, 3 bases at V and 4 bases at J, with 16 bases in the middle. Per germline, CDR1 LGHNA and CDR2 YNFKEQ. DNA for the CDR3: TGTGCCAGCAGCCATAGGAACACTTCAGCTTACGAGCAGTACTTC. This sequence encodes CASSHRNTSAYEQYF.

This clonotype was counted once. A much larger clone differs by one base, so this may be a read error. The V gene is TRBV2, the J gene TRBJ1-5, with TRBD1 identical over 7 bases. This CDR3 is built from 15 residues. Germline CDR1 is SNHLY and CDR2 is FYNNEI. In DNA form, the CDR3 reads TGTGCCAGCAGCCGCGACAGGGTAGTCAATCAGCCCCAGCAGTTT. Translated, it gives CASSRDRVVNQPQQF.

In its sample, this clonotype was seen many times. The J gene is TRBJ2-5, the V gene TRBV7-2; weak D call: TRBD1 (5 bases). Per the germline V gene, CDR1 is SGHTA and CDR2 is FQGNSA. Deletions cut 2 bases from V and 2 bases from J, with 9 bases between. This CDR3 spans 14 amino acids. CDR3 sequence (DNA): TGTGCCAGCAGCTTACAACAGGCGCAAGAGACCCAGTACTTC. Translated, it gives CASSLQQAQETQYF.

The chain combines TRBV25-1 with TRBJ1-1; D unresolved. With 6 bases removed from V and 6 bases from J, the gap between germline ends came to 8 bases. The CDR3 loop spans 11 amino acids. Germline V gene data show CDR1 as MGHDK and CDR2 as SYGVNS. The CDR3 DNA reads as TGTGCCAGCAGAATAGGTCCTGAAGCTTTCTTT. It yields the protein CASRIGPEAFF. Supplemented by reference TRBV25-1 and TRBJ1-1, the full variable domain reads EADIYQTPRYLVIGTGKKITLECSQTMGHDKMYWYQQDPGMELHLIHYSYGVNSTEKGDLSSESTVSRIRTEHFPLTLESARPSHTSQYLCASRIGPEAFFGQGTRLTVV.

As for this clonotype: A read error may produce the germline difference seen at one junction end. V gene TRBV6-5 combines with J gene TRBJ2-2, with TRBD2 matching 9 bases. CDR1 is MNHEY and CDR2 is SVGAGI in the germline V gene. This CDR3 has 12 amino acids. The CDR3, as DNA: TGTGCCAGCAGTTACTCGCGGGGGGGGCTGTTTTTT. This translates into CASSYSRGGLFF.

This chain joins TRBV13 and TRBJ2-7; 7 nucleotides align to TRBD1. CDR1 is PRHDT and CDR2 is FYEKMQ in the germline V gene (reference sequence). CDR3 size: 14 residues. The junction had 8 bases not matched to a gene; V was cut back by 6 bases and J by 3 bases. CDR3 nucleotides: TGTGCCAGCAGTCAACCGGGACAGTTCTACGAGCAGTACTTC. Its translation: CASSQPGQFYEQYF.